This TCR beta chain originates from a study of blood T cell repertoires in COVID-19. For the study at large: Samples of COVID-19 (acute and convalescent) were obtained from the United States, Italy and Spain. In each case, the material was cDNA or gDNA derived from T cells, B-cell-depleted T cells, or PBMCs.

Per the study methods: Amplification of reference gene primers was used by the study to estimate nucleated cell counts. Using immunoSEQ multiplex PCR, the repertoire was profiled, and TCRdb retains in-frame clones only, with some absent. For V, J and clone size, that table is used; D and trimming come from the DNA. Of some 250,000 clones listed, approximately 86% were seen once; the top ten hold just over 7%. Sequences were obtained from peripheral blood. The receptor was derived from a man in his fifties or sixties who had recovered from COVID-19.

The CDR3 is CASSPENRDSLQETQYF. The CDR3 DNA follows: TGTGCCAGCAGCCCTGAGAACCGGGACAGTCTTCAAGAGACCCAGTACTTC. The V gene is TRBV11-3, the J gene TRBJ2-5, with 7 bases fitting TRBD1. V gave up 5 bases and J gave up 2 bases; unmatched junction bases: 14. The CDR3 runs to 17 residues. Germline values: CDR1 SGHNT, CDR2 YENEEA.